The entry below describes one T cell receptor (beta chain). Its antigen is not known. The data are from a study of cytomegalovirus exposure and HLA in healthy donors. General study results and limits: Only CMV serostatus was available as immune exposure information. An apparent linkage of common viral pathogens to several of the most significant clusters emerged in a later analysis. The authors later found HLA-associated TCR beta chains more clonally expanded than equally common others.

The CDR3 runs 15 residues. From germline, CDR1 is MNHEY and CDR2 SVGAGI. Amplification used 60 Vbeta primers and 13 Jbeta primers. TCRdb keeps only in-frame clones here, not all; method: immunoSEQ multiplex PCR. Of roughly 200,000 clones listed, about nine tenths are singletons. The rearrangement joins TRBV6-5 to TRBJ2-5; 7 bases agree with TRBD1. Matching the DNA end better, TRBJ2-7 makes the J call doubtful. This sequence was found in a young man in good health and CMV-seronegative. The specimen sequenced was PBMCs. The DNA of the CDR3 is TGTGCCAGCAGTCCGGGACAGAATTTGCCCTACGAGCAGTACTTC. Translated: CASSPGQNLPYEQYF.